These 17 T cell receptor beta chains share one sample of origin, sequenced in a study of Ad26.COV2.S vaccination and SARS-CoV-2 variants. Assay used: immunoSEQ multiplex PCR; TCRdb lists only in-frame clones, some missing. The sample shows about 500,000 clones, about 89% of them seen only once. Treatment: some 20 received Ad26.COV2.S at low or high dose, single or two shots; roughly 5 received placebo; per-sample allocation not given. Material that was analyzed had been drawn on day 63 after the first vaccine or placebo injection. The sequenced sample was peripheral blood, obtained in a trial of Ad26.COV2.S vaccine versus placebo. The receptors were gathered from a person between 18 and 65 years old who received the Ad26.COV2.S COVID-19 vaccine or a placebo.

The V and J genes are TRBV30 and TRBJ2-1; tentative D call: TRBD1 (6 bases). The CDR3 is made up of 14 amino acids. CDR1 and CDR2 (germline): GTSNPN, SVGIG (reference sequence). Trimming left V 1 base short and J 7 bases short, with 14 bases between. The CDR3 region has the DNA TGTGCCTGGAGTGGACAGGTCCCGAGGAATGAGCAGTTCTTC. Its protein product is CAWSGQVPRNEQFF.

The sample holds many counts of this clone. The rearrangement joins TRBV6-2 or TRBV6-3 to TRBJ1-5; D is ambiguous. Germline V gene data show CDR1 as MNHEY and CDR2 as SVGEGT. V lost 0 bases to trimming and J lost 6 bases, with 12 bases between them. The CDR3 has 15 amino acids. CDR3 DNA sequence: TGTGCCAGCAGTTACTCCCAGGAGGGTGGTCAGCCCCAGCATTTT. Protein product: CASSYSQEGGQPQHF.

The chain combines TRBV4-2 with TRBJ2-4, with D possibly TRBD1 on 5 matching bases. This CDR3 contains 16 residues. V gave up 0 bases and J gave up 1 base, with 10 bases separating them. The germline V gene has CDR1 LGHNA and CDR2 YNFKEQ. CDR3 loop: CASSQEAPGAKNIQYF. The CDR3 DNA is TGTGCCAGCAGCCAAGAGGCACCAGGGGCCAAAAACATTCAGTACTTC.

The gene calls are TRBV30 and TRBJ1-2; TRBD1 might be the D (5 bases). V shed 3 bases and J shed 0 bases, with 11 bases lying between them. This CDR3 is built from 14 residues. In germline, CDR1 is GTSNPN, CDR2 SVGIG (reference sequence). CDR3 sequence: CAWRGGKTNYGYTF. The CDR3 bases are TGTGCCTGGAGGGGGGGGAAGACTAACTATGGCTACACCTTC.

The chain carries TRBV18 and TRBJ2-2; no firm D call. V lost 1 base and J lost 7, with 13 bases in between. CDR3 length: 15 amino acids. Per germline, CDR1 KGHSH and CDR2 LQKENI. For the CDR3, the DNA is TGTGCCAGCTCACCACGTCTAGATTTAGACGGGGAGCTGTTTTTT. Protein sequence: CASSPRLDLDGELFF.

The chain is built from TRBV5-1 and TRBJ2-3; TRBD1 agrees at 9 bases. The CDR3 has 15 residues. Germline values: CDR1 SGHRS, CDR2 YFSETQ. The V and J ends lost 4 bases and 4 bases, in that order; junction bases with no gene match: 7. This chain's CDR3 is CASSARDRAPDTQYF. The CDR3 DNA follows: TGCGCCAGCAGCGCCCGGGACAGGGCCCCAGATACGCAGTATTTT.

This chain joins TRBV4-1 and TRBJ2-7; 10 bases map to TRBD2. CDR1 is MGHRA, CDR2 YSYEKL, per germline. The V segment lost 3 bases and the J segment 3 bases; nucleotides outside the gene matches: 8. This CDR3 spans 16 amino acids. CDR3 loop: CASSQVLAGARYEQYF. In nucleotides, the CDR3 is TGCGCCAGCAGCCAGGTCCTAGCGGGAGCTCGCTACGAGCAGTACTTC.

J is TRBJ2-7 and V is TRBV18; D might be TRBD2 (5 bases). Germline V gene data show CDR1 as KGHSH and CDR2 as LQKENI. The CDR3 is 13 residues long. Trimming shortened V by 4 bases and J by 4 bases, and 11 bases separated the two germline ends. CDR3 sequence: CASSLVEGYEQYF. CDR3 DNA sequence: TGTGCCAGCTCACTTGTTGAGGGTTACGAGCAGTACTTC.

The rearrangement uses TRBV7-2 and TRBJ1-4; weak D call: TRBD1 (6 bases). The germline V gene has CDR1 SGHTA and CDR2 FQGNSA. The CDR3 loop spans 14 amino acids. V was cut by 4 bases and J by 9 bases, with 15 bases left in between. The CDR3 spells CASSSGDGMKKLFF. CDR3 sequence (DNA): TGTGCCAGCAGCTCAGGGGACGGAATGAAAAAACTGTTTTTT.

The chain is built from TRBV28 and TRBJ1-2, with D perhaps TRBD1 (6 bases). Germline V lookup: CDR1 MDHEN, CDR2 SYDVKM. V lost 7 bases and J 7 bases, leaving 13 bases between the germline ends. This CDR3 is built from 12 residues. The CDR3 sequence is CASTPRGAGYTF. For the CDR3, the DNA is TGTGCCAGCACCCCGAGGGGGGCTGGCTACACCTTC.

This sequence joins TRBV2 and TRBJ2-2; D is ambiguous. Germline CDR1 and CDR2: SNHLY and FYNNEI. Between the trimmed V and J ends, which lost 1 base and 3 bases, there was a span of 9 bases. The CDR3 spans 15 residues. This chain's CDR3 is CASSEGKLDTGELFF. The DNA of the CDR3 is TGTGCCAGCAGTGAAGGGAAGTTGGACACCGGGGAGCTGTTTTTT.

This rearrangement joins TRBV5-1 to TRBJ1-2, with 9 positions matching TRBD1. Losses at the gene ends were 0 bases for V and 4 bases for J; bases not matched to a gene: 7. The CDR3 consists of 16 residues. Looked up from germline, CDR1 is SGHRS and CDR2 is YFSETQ. CDR3 bases: TGCGCCAGCAGCTTGGGGACAGGGGCCGGGGGCTATGGCTACACCTTC. Translation gives CASSLGTGAGGYGYTF.

The chain links TRBV7-2 to TRBJ2-5; 13 bases match TRBD2. Trimming cost V 1 base and J 5 bases; bases outside gene matches: 4. This CDR3 has 16 residues. Germline V lookup: CDR1 SGHTA, CDR2 FQGNSA. In DNA form, the CDR3 reads TGTGCCAGCAGCTTAGGACTAGCGGGGGGTTGGGAGACCCAGTACTTC. It codes for CASSLGLAGGWETQYF.

The genes are TRBV27 and TRBJ1-5; the match to TRBD1 covers 8 bases. The CDR3 runs 14 residues. Germline V gene sequence: CDR1 MNHEY, CDR2 SMNVEV (reference sequence). Trimming cost V 5 bases and J 2 bases; bases outside gene matches: 2. The CDR3 DNA is TGTGCCAGCAGTGAGACAGGGGGCAATCAGCCCCAGCATTTT. It translates to CASSETGGNQPQHF.

This chain connects TRBV6-2 or TRBV6-3 to TRBJ2-1, with TRBD2 matching 10 bases. The CDR3 loop spans 21 amino acids. J lost 0 bases, V lost 2 bases, and 16 bases had no gene match. Germline lookup yields CDR1 MNHEY and CDR2 SVGEGT. The CDR3 coding sequence is TGTGCCAGCAGTTACCTTTTAGCGGGAGGCCGCGGCCGGGGCTCCTACAATGAGCAGTTCTTC. Protein: CASSYLLAGGRGRGSYNEQFF.

The count of this clone is one. The V call is TRBV3-1 (or the pseudogene TRBV3-2), the J call TRBJ1-1; D gene ambiguous. This CDR3 has 13 residues. Trimming left V 6 bases short and J 1 base short, with 9 bases between. CDR1 is LGHDT, CDR2 YNNKEL, per germline (reference sequence). The CDR3 is CASSLRANTEAFF. The CDR3 nucleotides read TGTGCCAGCAGTCTGCGGGCGAACACTGAAGCTTTCTTT.

The chain joins TRBV24-1 to TRBJ2-1; the D is unclear. The CDR3 has 14 residues. Trimming took off 3 bases at V and 9 bases at J, with 14 bases between the two ends. Germline V gives CDR1 KGHDR, CDR2 SFDVKD. This chain's CDR3 is CATSDGILPPEQFF. DNA for the CDR3: TGTGCCACCAGTGATGGGATACTACCTCCTGAGCAGTTCTTC.